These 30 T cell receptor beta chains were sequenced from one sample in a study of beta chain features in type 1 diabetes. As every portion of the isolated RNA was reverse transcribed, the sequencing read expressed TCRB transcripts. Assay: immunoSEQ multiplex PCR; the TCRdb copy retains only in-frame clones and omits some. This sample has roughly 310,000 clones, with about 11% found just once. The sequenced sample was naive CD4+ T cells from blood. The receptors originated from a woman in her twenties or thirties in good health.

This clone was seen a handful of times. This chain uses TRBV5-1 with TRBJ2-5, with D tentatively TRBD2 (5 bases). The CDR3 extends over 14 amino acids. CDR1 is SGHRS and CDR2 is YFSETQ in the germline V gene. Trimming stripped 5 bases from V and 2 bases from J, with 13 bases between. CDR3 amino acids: CASRRVTEQETQYF. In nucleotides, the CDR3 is TGCGCCAGCAGGCGGGTCACGGAGCAAGAGACCCAGTACTTC.

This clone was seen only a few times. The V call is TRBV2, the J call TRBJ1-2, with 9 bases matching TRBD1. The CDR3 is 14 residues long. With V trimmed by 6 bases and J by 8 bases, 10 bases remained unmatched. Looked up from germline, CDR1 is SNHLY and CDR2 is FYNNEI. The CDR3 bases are TGTGCCAGCAGACCCCAAACAGGGGGCAACGGCTACACCTTC. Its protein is CASRPQTGGNGYTF.

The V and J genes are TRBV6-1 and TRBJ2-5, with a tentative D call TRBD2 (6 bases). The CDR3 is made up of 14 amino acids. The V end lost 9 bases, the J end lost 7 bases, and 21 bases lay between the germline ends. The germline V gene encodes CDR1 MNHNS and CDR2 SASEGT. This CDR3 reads CASGGITGVGTQYF. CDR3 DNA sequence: TGTGCCAGTGGAGGGATAACGGGAGTTGGGACCCAGTACTTC.

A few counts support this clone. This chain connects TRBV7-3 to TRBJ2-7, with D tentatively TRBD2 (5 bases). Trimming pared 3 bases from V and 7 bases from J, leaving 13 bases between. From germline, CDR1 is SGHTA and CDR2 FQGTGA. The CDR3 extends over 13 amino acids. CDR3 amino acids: CASSLQLAGEQYF. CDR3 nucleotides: TGTGCCAGCAGCTTGCAGCTAGCTGGAGAGCAGTACTTC.

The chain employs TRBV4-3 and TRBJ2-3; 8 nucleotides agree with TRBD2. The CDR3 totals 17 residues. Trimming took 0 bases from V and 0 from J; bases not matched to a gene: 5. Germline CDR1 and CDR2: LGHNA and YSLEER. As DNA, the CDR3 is TGCGCCAGCAGCCAAGATCAGCGGGAGATGAGCACAGATACGCAGTATTTT. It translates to CASSQDQREMSTDTQYF.

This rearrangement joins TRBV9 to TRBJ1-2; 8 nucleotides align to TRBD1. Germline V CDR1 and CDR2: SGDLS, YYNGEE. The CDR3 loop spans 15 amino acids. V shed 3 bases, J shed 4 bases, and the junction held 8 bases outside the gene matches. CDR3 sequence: CASSGKQGAGYGYTF. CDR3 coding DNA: TGTGCCAGCAGCGGAAAGCAGGGGGCGGGCTATGGCTACACCTTC.

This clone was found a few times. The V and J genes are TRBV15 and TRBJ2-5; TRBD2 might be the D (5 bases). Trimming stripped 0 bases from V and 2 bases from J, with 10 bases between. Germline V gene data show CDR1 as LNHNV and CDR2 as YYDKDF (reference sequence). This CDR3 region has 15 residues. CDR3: CATSRDLAGQETQYF. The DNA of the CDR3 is TGTGCCACCAGCAGAGATCTGGCGGGTCAAGAGACCCAGTACTTC.

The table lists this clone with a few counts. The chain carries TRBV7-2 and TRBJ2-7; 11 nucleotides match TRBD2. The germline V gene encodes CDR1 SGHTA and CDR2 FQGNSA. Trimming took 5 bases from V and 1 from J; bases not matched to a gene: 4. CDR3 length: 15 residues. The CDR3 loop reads CASSKTSGMSYEQYF. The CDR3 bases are TGTGCCAGCAGCAAGACTAGCGGGATGTCCTACGAGCAGTACTTC.

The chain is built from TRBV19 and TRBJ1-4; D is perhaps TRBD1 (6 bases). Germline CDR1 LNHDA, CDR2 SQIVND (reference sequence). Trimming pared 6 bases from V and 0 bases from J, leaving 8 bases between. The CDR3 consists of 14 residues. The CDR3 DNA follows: TGTGCCAGTAGCCGACAGGCAACTAATGAAAAACTGTTTTTT. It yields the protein CASSRQATNEKLFF.

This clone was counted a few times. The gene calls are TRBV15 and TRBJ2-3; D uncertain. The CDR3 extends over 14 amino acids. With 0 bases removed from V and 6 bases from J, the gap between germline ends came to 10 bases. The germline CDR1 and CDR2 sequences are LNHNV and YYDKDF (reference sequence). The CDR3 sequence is CATSRDLGLDTQYF. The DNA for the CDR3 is TGTGCCACCAGCAGAGATCTGGGCTTGGATACGCAGTATTTT.

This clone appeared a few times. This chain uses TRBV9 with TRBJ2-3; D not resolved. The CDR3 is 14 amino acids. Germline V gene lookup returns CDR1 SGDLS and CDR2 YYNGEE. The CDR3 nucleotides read TGTCTTCGCCATACCGGTAGCAGCACAGATACGCAGTATTTT. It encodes CLRHTGSSTDTQYF.

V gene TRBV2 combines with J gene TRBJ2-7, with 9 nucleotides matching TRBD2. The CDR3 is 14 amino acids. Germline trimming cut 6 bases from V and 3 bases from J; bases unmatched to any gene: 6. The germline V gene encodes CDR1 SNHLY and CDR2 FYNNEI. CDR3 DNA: TGTGCCAGCAGCGCGCTAGCGGGATTCTACGAGCAGTACTTC. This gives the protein CASSALAGFYEQYF.

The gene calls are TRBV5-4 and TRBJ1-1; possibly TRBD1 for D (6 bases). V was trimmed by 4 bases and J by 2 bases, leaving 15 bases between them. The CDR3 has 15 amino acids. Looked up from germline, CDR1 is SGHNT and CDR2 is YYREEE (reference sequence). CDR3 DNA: TGTGCCAGCAGCACAGGAGGACAGTTCAACACTGAAGCTTTCTTT. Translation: CASSTGGQFNTEAFF.

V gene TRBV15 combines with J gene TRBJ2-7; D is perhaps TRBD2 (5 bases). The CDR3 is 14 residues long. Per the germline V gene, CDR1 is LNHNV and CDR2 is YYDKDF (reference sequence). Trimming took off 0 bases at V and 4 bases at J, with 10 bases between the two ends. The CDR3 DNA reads TGTGCCACCAGCAGAGAAAGGCGAGGGTACGAGCAGTACTTC. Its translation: CATSRERRGYEQYF. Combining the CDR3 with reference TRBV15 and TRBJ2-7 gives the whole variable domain DAMVIQNPRYQVTQFGKPVTLSCSQTLNHNVMYWYQQKSSQAPKLLFHYYDKDFNNEADTPDNFQSRRPNTSFCFLDIRSPGLGDTAMYLCATSRERRGYEQYFGPGTRLTVT.

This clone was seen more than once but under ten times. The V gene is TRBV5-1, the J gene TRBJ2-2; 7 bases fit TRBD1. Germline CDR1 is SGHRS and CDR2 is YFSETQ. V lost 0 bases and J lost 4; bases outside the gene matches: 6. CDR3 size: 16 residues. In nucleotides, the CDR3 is TGCGCCAGCAGCTTGGACCCATCAGGGGGCACCGGGGAGCTGTTTTTT. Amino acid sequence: CASSLDPSGGTGELFF.

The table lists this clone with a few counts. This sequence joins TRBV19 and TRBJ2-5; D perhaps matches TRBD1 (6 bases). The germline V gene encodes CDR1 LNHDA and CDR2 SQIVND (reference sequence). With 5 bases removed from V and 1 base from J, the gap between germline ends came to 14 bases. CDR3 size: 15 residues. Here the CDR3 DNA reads TGTGCCAGTAGTCCCCGGACAGTCCGCCAAGAGACCCAGTACTTC. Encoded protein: CASSPRTVRQETQYF.

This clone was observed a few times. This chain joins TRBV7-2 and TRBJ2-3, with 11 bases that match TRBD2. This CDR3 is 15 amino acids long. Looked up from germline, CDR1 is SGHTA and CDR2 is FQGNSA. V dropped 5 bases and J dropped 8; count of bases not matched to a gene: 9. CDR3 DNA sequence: TGTGCCAGCAGCCAACTAGCGGGAGTTGTGGGTACGCAGTATTTT. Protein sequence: CASSQLAGVVGTQYF.

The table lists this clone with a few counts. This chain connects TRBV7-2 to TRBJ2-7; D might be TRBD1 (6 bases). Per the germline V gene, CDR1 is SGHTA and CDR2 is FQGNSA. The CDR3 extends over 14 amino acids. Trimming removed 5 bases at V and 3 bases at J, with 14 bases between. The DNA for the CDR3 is TGTGCCAGCAGCGGATACAGGGTAAACTACGAGCAGTACTTC. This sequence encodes CASSGYRVNYEQYF.

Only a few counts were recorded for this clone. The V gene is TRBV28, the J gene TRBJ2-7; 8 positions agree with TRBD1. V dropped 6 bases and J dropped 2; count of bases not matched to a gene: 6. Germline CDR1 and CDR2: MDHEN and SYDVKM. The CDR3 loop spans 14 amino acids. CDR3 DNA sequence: TGTGCCAGCAGCCCGGGGACAGGAGCCTACGAGCAGTACTTC. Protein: CASSPGTGAYEQYF. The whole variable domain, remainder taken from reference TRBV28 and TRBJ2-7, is DVKVTQSSRYLVKRTGEKVFLECVQDMDHENMFWYRQDPGLGLRLIYFSYDVKMKEKGDIPEGYSVSREKKERFSLILESASTNQTSMYLCASSPGTGAYEQYFGPGTRLTVT.

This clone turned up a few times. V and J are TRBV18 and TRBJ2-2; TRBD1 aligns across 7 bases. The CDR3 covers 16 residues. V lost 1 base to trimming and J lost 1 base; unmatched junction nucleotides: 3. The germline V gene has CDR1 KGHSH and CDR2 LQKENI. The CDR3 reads CASSPQGAMNTGELFF. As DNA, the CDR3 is TGTGCCAGCTCACCACAGGGGGCAATGAACACCGGGGAGCTGTTTTTT.

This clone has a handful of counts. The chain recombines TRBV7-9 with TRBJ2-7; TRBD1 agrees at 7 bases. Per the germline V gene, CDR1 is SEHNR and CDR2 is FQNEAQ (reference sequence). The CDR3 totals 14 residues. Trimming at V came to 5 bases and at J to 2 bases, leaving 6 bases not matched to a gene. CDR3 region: CASSHGQVAYEQYF. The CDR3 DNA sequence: TGTGCCAGCAGCCACGGACAGGTGGCCTACGAGCAGTACTTC.

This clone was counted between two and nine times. CDR3 loop: CASSPLIEETQYF. The CDR3 DNA follows: TGTGCCAGCTCACCACTGATAGAAGAGACCCAGTACTTC. V is TRBV18 and J is TRBJ2-5; D is unresolved. Germline CDR1 reads KGHSH; CDR2 reads LQKENI. V lost 1 base to trimming and J lost 3 bases, with 6 bases between them. The CDR3 consists of 13 residues.

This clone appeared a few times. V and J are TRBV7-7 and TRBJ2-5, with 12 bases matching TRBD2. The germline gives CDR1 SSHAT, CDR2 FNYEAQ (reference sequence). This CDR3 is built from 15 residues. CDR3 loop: CASGPGLAGQETQYF. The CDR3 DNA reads TGTGCTAGCGGGCCGGGACTAGCGGGCCAAGAGACCCAGTACTTC.

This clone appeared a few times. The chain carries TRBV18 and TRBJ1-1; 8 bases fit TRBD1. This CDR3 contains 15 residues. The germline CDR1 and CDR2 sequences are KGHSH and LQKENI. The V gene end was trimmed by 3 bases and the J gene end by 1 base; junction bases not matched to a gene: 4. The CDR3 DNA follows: TGTGCCAGCTCACCCCGGACAGGGCAGAACACTGAAGCTTTCTTT. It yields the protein CASSPRTGQNTEAFF.

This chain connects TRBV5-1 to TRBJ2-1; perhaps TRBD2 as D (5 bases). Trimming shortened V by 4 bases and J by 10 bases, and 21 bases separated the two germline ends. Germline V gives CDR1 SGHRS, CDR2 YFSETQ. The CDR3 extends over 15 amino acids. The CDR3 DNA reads TGCGCCAGCAGCCCGGACTCCTCCGCGACGTGGGAGCAGTTCTTC. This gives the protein CASSPDSSATWEQFF.

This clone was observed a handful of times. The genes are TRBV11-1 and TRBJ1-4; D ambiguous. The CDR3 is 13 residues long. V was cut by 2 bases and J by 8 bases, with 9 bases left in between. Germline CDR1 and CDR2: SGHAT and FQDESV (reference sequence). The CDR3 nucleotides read TGTGCCAGCAGCTTAAATCTGCGGGAAAAACTGTTTTTT. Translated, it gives CASSLNLREKLFF.

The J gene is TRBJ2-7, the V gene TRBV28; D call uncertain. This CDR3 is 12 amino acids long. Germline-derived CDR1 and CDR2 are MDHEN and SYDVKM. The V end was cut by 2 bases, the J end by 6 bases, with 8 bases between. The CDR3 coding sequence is TGTGCCAGCAGTTTACGTGGGCGCGAGCAGTACTTC. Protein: CASSLRGREQYF.

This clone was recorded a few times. CDR3 DNA: TGTGCCAGCAGTTTTAGGACAGGAGAACAAGAGACCCAGTACTTC. It is translated as CASSFRTGEQETQYF. V usage is TRBV27 and J usage is TRBJ2-5; 7 positions match TRBD1. Germline assignment: CDR1 MNHEY and CDR2 SMNVEV (reference sequence). The V and J ends lost 3 bases and 2 bases, in that order; junction bases with no gene match: 6. The CDR3 covers 15 residues.

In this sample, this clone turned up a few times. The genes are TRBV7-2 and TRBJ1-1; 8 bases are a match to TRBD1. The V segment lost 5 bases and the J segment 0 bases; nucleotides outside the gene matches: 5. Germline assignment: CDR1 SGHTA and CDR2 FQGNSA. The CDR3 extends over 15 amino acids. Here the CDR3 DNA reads TGTGCCAGCAGCCCACAGACAGGGGTGAACACTGAAGCTTTCTTT. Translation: CASSPQTGVNTEAFF.

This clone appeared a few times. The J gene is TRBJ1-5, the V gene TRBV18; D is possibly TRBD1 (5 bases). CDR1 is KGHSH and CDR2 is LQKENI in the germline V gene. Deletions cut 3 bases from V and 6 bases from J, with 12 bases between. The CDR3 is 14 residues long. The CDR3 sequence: CASSPNLGGQPQHF. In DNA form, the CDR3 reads TGTGCCAGCTCACCGAATCTGGGGGGTCAGCCCCAGCATTTT. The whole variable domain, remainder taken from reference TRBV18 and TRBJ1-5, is NAGVMQNPRHLVRRRGQEARLRCSPMKGHSHVYWYRQLPEEGLKFMVYLQKENIIDESGMPKERFSAEFPKEGPSILRIQQVVRGDSAAYFCASSPNLGGQPQHFGDGTRLSIL.